Described below is a single T cell receptor (beta chain) sequence and its context. This clone was recorded once. Which antigen it targets is not known. Qualities for individual bases were not recorded, and no much larger clone is one base off. These data belong to a study of T cell changes during pregnancy in multiple sclerosis (dated by TCRdb to the late 2010s). Concerning the study at large: The study examined how the T cell repertoire changed over the course of pregnancy in women with multiple sclerosis.

The germline V and J ends show losses of 5 bases and 6 bases respectively, and no gene match explains 12 bases of the junction. Looking up the germline V gene (reference sequence) yields CDR1 MNHEY and CDR2 SMNVEV. The CDR3 numbers 17 residues from cysteine through phenylalanine. This entry keeps only the CDR3 DNA: 51 bases, framed from base 1. The library was generated by the immunoSEQ multiplex PCR assay. Held by TCRdb, this immuneACCESS table contains in-frame sequences only and omits some clones. Under half of the omission traces to an unresolved V gene where checked; the cause of the rest is unknown. The sample data list some 120,000 clones, and 92% of these were observed just once. The top ten hold 1.5% of the sample.

This specimen consisted of peripheral blood, obtained in the third trimester of pregnancy. The TCR originated in a female donor with multiple sclerosis, enrolled in a pregnancy study. The chain is assembled from TRBV27 and TRBJ1-5, and TRBD1 aligns with 11 junction nucleotides. The CDR3 here reads CASSHTADRGLSQPQHF. The sequenced DNA: TGTGCCAGCAGTCACACCGCGGACAGGGGGCTTAGTCAGCCCCAGCATTTT.